This TCR beta chain is from a study of CD8 T cells in ankylosing spondylitis. This clonotype has just a few counts. What it binds is not known. TCRdb analysed the 5' RACE reads with MiXCR anew, one entry per CDR3 protein. This sample has approximately 400,000 distinct CDR3 sequences; about 24% occur once, and the top ten carry 0.89%. Overall study results and limits: Clones linked to disease, bearing a CD8+ phenotype, were relatively rare in peripheral blood. Clones linked to disease were reported to show significant enrichment in matched ankylosing spondylitis synovial fluid. For ankylosing spondylitis blood, a TCR beta motif of 7 or 8 highly homologous variants appeared characteristic.

This CDR3 has 13 amino acids. Per germline, CDR1 GTSNPN and CDR2 SVGIG (reference sequence). After removal of 3 bases from V and 8 bases from J, the junction contained 7 bases not matched to a gene. The sequencing sample was made of blood, either unsorted or a sorted T cell fraction (not recorded which). This rearrangement joins TRBV30 to TRBJ1-2; 9 bases match TRBD1. This receptor was obtained from a male donor with ankylosing spondylitis. Here the CDR3 reads CAWRQGATGGYTF. CDR3 DNA sequence: TGTGCCTGGAGACAGGGGGCGACGGGAGGCTACACCTTC.